What follows is one T cell receptor (beta chain) and its context. The sample belongs to a study of T-cell reconstitution after alpha-beta-depleted transplantation in children. V gave up 5 bases and J gave up 4 bases, with 14 bases separating them. CDR3 length: 14 amino acids. A library of TCRbeta sequences, prepared with unique molecular identifiers, was generated. MiXCR, run by TCRdb on the PCR reads, gives a single entry per CDR3 protein. The sample carries a few hundred thousand distinct CDR3 sequences, about 12% recorded once. V is TRBV12-3 or TRBV12-4 and J is TRBJ1-1; TRBD1 might be the D (5 bases). Here the sequenced sample was PBMCs from the stem cell graft donor, taken from the stem cell graft. The receptor comes from a human donor who donated a stem cell graft to a child with combined immunodeficiency. CDR3 DNA sequence: TGTGCCAGCAGTCCCGGAGGAGGGGTCACTGAAGCTTTCTTT. Translating gives CASSPGGGVTEAFF.